One and the same sample provided the 21 T cell receptor beta chains below, sequenced in a study of blood T cell repertoires in COVID-19. Produced via immunoSEQ multiplex PCR; TCRdb's table is partial and in-frame only. The sample contains some 130,000 clones, 70% to 85% of which appear only once. The sequenced sample was peripheral blood. These receptors originate from a man in his sixties who had recovered from COVID-19.

The rearrangement links TRBV6-5 to TRBJ1-5; TRBD1 matches 7 bases. Germline loops: CDR1 MNHEY, CDR2 SVGAGI. With 7 bases clipped from V and 2 bases from J, the junction kept 2 bases outside the gene matches. The CDR3 runs 13 residues. For the CDR3, the DNA is TGTGCCAGCACCACAGGGGGCAATCAGCCCCAGCATTTT. Its protein is CASTTGGNQPQHF.

The chain joins TRBV28 to TRBJ2-2; 7 nucleotides align to TRBD2. This CDR3 comprises 14 residues. V lost 5 bases, J lost 8 bases, and 8 bases stayed unmatched. CDR1 is MDHEN and CDR2 is SYDVKM in the germline V gene. For the CDR3, the DNA is TGTGCCAGCAGTCATCGGGACTACCGGGGGGAGCTGTTTTTT. Amino acids: CASSHRDYRGELFF.

The table lists this clone with a few counts. The chain couples TRBV28 to TRBJ2-1, with TRBD1 as a possible D gene (6 bases). Trimming took 6 bases from V and 7 from J, leaving 13 bases between them. CDR1 and CDR2 from the germline V gene are MDHEN and SYDVKM. The CDR3 extends over 13 amino acids. The CDR3 here is CASRVVTGNEQFF. Here the CDR3 DNA reads TGTGCCAGCAGAGTCGTAACAGGGAATGAGCAGTTCTTC.

The CDR3 loop is CASSYARSYEQYF. CDR3 bases: TGTGCCAGCAGTTACGCCCGGAGCTACGAGCAGTACTTC. The rearrangement links TRBV6-5 to TRBJ2-7; D gene ambiguous. With 2 bases removed from V and 3 bases from J, the gap between germline ends came to 8 bases. The CDR3 is 13 residues long. Germline assignment: CDR1 MNHEY and CDR2 SVGAGI.

This clone was seen just once. The J gene is TRBJ2-3, the V gene TRBV28, with 15 bases matching TRBD2. The CDR3 sequence is 17 residues long. The V gene end was trimmed by 6 bases and the J gene end by 4 bases; junction bases not matched to a gene: 8. The germline CDR1 and CDR2 sequences are MDHEN and SYDVKM. CDR3 sequence (DNA): TGTGCCAGCAGGCCGCCAGGACTAGCGGGGGGGCCAGATACGCAGTATTTT. Translating it yields CASRPPGLAGGPDTQYF.

The chain employs TRBV29-1 and TRBJ2-3; 11 nucleotides match TRBD2. The junction had 6 bases not matched to a gene; V was cut back by 7 bases and J by 3 bases. This CDR3 has 14 residues. Germline values: CDR1 SQVTM, CDR2 ANQGSEA. In nucleotides, the CDR3 is TGCAGCGCTAGGGTAGCGGGAGGGACAGATACGCAGTATTTT. Its translation is CSARVAGGTDTQYF.

The chain joins TRBV5-8 to TRBJ2-5; the match to TRBD2 covers 13 bases. Germline assignment: CDR1 SGHTS and CDR2 YDEGEE. The CDR3 has 15 residues. Unmatched junction bases numbered 5, after V lost 4 bases and J lost 5 bases. In DNA, the CDR3 is TGTGCCAGCAGCGGGGGACTAGCGGGGACGGAGACCCAGTACTTC. Translation gives CASSGGLAGTETQYF.

V gene TRBV5-1 combines with J gene TRBJ1-1, with D possibly being TRBD1 (5 bases). This CDR3 spans 14 amino acids. The germline V and J ends were trimmed by 5 bases and 0 bases, with 11 bases remaining between them. The germline V gene has CDR1 SGHRS and CDR2 YFSETQ. Written as DNA, the CDR3 is TGCGCCAGCAGGGGGGAGGGCGTGAACACTGAAGCTTTCTTT. This translates into CASRGEGVNTEAFF.

This clone is a singleton in its sample. V usage is TRBV7-9 and J usage is TRBJ1-2; D is ambiguous. CDR1 SEHNR and CDR2 FQNEAQ come from the germline V gene (reference sequence). The CDR3 has 12 amino acids. Trimming removed 1 base at V and 7 bases at J, with 7 bases between. CDR3 in amino acids: CASSLGGGGYTF. In nucleotides, the CDR3 is TGTGCCAGCAGCTTAGGGGGAGGTGGCTACACCTTC.

A single count supports this clone. The rearrangement joins TRBV5-1 to TRBJ1-1; the D is unclear. Trimming took 0 bases from V and 4 from J, leaving 13 bases between them. In germline, CDR1 is SGHRS, CDR2 YFSETQ. The CDR3 sequence is 15 residues long. CDR3 bases: TGCGCCAGCAGCTTGGAATTGGGTGAGGGCACTGAAGCTTTCTTT. This encodes CASSLELGEGTEAFF.

V gene TRBV9 combines with J gene TRBJ1-6; D is possibly TRBD1 (6 bases). CDR3 length: 15 residues. The V end was cut by 4 bases, the J end by 8 bases, with 16 bases between. Germline CDR1 and CDR2: SGDLS and YYNGEE. CDR3 in DNA: TGTGCCAGCAGCTTCCAAAACAGGGTCGATTCACCCCTCCACTTT. It is translated as CASSFQNRVDSPLHF. Drawing the rest from reference TRBV9 and TRBJ1-6, the complete variable domain is DSGVTQTPKHLITATGQRVTLRCSPRSGDLSVYWYQQSLDQGLQFLIQYYNGEERAKGNILERFSAQQFPDLHSELNLSSLELGDSALYFCASSFQNRVDSPLHFGNGTRLTVT.

This chain links TRBV5-1 with TRBJ1-4, with D unresolved. Trimming removed 0 bases at V and 6 bases at J, with 9 bases between. CDR1 is SGHRS and CDR2 is YFSETQ in the germline V gene. The CDR3 loop spans 14 amino acids. CDR3 sequence: CASSLGVLDEKLFF. CDR3 DNA sequence: TGCGCCAGCAGCTTGGGGGTCCTAGATGAAAAACTGTTTTTT. Filled out from reference TRBV5-1 and TRBJ1-4, the complete variable domain reads KAGVTQTPRYLIKTRGQQVTLSCSPISGHRSVSWYQQTPGQGLQFLFEYFSETQRNKGNFPGRFSGRQFSNSRSEMNVSTLELGDSALYLCASSLGVLDEKLFFGSGTQLSVL.

The table lists this clone with a count of one. The chain links TRBV25-1 to TRBJ1-1, with TRBD1 identical over 9 bases. V lost 2 bases, J lost 4 bases, and 8 bases stayed unmatched. The CDR3 runs to 16 residues. Per germline, CDR1 MGHDK and CDR2 SYGVNS. In DNA, the CDR3 is TGTGCCAGCAGTGAAGTGGGTAGGACAGGGGTCACTGAAGCTTTCTTT. Its protein is CASSEVGRTGVTEAFF.

This chain joins TRBV9 and TRBJ2-3; TRBD2 agrees at 11 bases. Trimming took 2 bases from V and 6 from J; bases not matched to a gene: 5. Germline values: CDR1 SGDLS, CDR2 YYNGEE. The CDR3 sequence is 15 residues long. The CDR3 is CASSVTSGAPDTQYF. For the CDR3, the DNA is TGTGCCAGCAGCGTGACTAGCGGGGCCCCCGATACGCAGTATTTT.

J is TRBJ1-6 and V is TRBV5-1; possibly TRBD1 for D (6 bases). The germline V and J ends were trimmed by 0 bases and 8 bases, with 9 bases remaining between them. The CDR3 sequence is 14 residues long. The germline CDR1 and CDR2 sequences are SGHRS and YFSETQ. CDR3 sequence (DNA): TGCGCCAGCAGCTTGGTCGAGGGGGATTCACCCCTCCACTTT. Translation: CASSLVEGDSPLHF.

The genes are TRBV15 and TRBJ2-2; tentative D call: TRBD2 (7 bases). The V end was cut by 5 bases, the J end by 6 bases, with 16 bases between. The germline V gene has CDR1 LNHNV and CDR2 YYDKDF (reference sequence). The CDR3 is 15 amino acids. CDR3: CATSEGGGFPGELFF. In nucleotides, the CDR3 is TGTGCCACCAGCGAAGGCGGGGGCTTTCCCGGGGAGCTGTTTTTT.

The chain recombines TRBV6-5 with TRBJ2-1; D is unresolved. V was shortened by 8 bases and J by 0 bases, with 11 bases between the two germline ends. The germline V gene has CDR1 MNHEY and CDR2 SVGAGI. The CDR3 consists of 14 residues. The CDR3 here is CASSNLSSYNEQFF. DNA of the CDR3: TGTGCCAGCTCTAACTTGAGCTCCTACAATGAGCAGTTCTTC.

In DNA, the CDR3 is TGTGCCAGCAGCCAAGCAGGACTTCAACTTGCAGATACGCAGTATTTT. Translation gives CASSQAGLQLADTQYF. The genes are TRBV3-1 (or the pseudogene TRBV3-2) and TRBJ2-3; perhaps TRBD2 as D (5 bases). V was cut by 1 base and J by 4 bases, with 15 bases left in between. This CDR3 comprises 16 residues. Germline V CDR1 and CDR2: LGHDT, YNNKEL (reference sequence).

This clone was detected only once. The chain recombines TRBV5-5 with TRBJ1-6; no clear D. Germline CDR1 reads SGHKS; CDR2 reads YYEKEE (reference sequence). This CDR3 contains 14 residues. V dropped 1 base and J dropped 7 bases, with 9 bases sitting between them. CDR3 DNA: TGTGCCAGCAGCTTGCGGACGGGGAATTCACCCCTCCACTTT. This sequence encodes CASSLRTGNSPLHF.

V is TRBV5-1 and J is TRBJ2-7, with D tentatively TRBD1 (6 bases). The germline V gene encodes CDR1 SGHRS and CDR2 YFSETQ. This CDR3 spans 15 amino acids. V lost 0 bases, J lost 2 bases, and 12 bases lay in between. CDR3 protein: CASSLAAGATYEQYF. CDR3 nucleotide sequence: TGCGCCAGCAGCTTGGCCGCAGGGGCGACCTACGAGCAGTACTTC. The whole variable domain, filled in from reference TRBV5-1 and TRBJ2-7, reads KAGVTQTPRYLIKTRGQQVTLSCSPISGHRSVSWYQQTPGQGLQFLFEYFSETQRNKGNFPGRFSGRQFSNSRSEMNVSTLELGDSALYLCASSLAAGATYEQYFGPGTRLTVT.

The V gene is TRBV30, the J gene TRBJ2-5; D remains unclear. V was pared by 5 bases and J by 8 bases, with 15 bases between. CDR1 and CDR2 (germline): GTSNPN, SVGIG (reference sequence). CDR3 length equals 12 residues. The CDR3 protein is CAWAPKKATQYF. The CDR3 coding sequence is TGTGCCTGGGCTCCCAAGAAAGCCACCCAGTACTTC.